This is a list of T cell receptor beta chains from one sample in a study of blood T cell repertoires in COVID-19. Here immunoSEQ multiplex PCR was the method, and the copy in TCRdb shows in-frame clones only, minus some. The data contain about 240,000 clones, around nine tenths of them seen just once; the ten biggest clones take up under 9%. Sequenced: peripheral blood. These receptor sequences come from an older woman with active or convalescent COVID-19. Each CDR3 is given with its conserved first and last residue. Fields, in order: J gene, D gene, V gene, clone size, CDR3 protein, CDR3 DNA. A D gene is named only where the DNA matches it firmly. Expanded clones are given a class, and other clones once, few, many or no size at all.

>TRBJ2-1|TRBD2|TRBV5-1|-
CASSLGAGGYNEQFF
TGCGCCAGCAGCTTGGGAGCGGGGGGCTACAATGAGCAGTTCTTC
>TRBJ1-6|-|TRBV3-1/TRBV3-2|many
CASSLPGQRTPLHF
TGTGCCAGCAGCCTCCCGGGACAAAGGACACCCCTCCACTTT
>TRBJ2-1|-|TRBV21-1|-
CASSAGTTNPSYEQFF
TGTGCCAGCAGCGCCGGGACAACTAATCCCTCGTATGAGCAGTTCTTC
>TRBJ1-5|-|TRBV7-8|once
CASSPGTQGQPQHF
TGTGCCAGCAGCCCCGGTACACAGGGTCAGCCCCAGCATTTT
>TRBJ1-6|TRBD1|TRBV7-2|-
CASSLVGQGGSPLHF
TGTGCCAGCAGCTTAGTTGGGCAGGGGGGTTCACCCCTCCACTTT
>TRBJ1-5|-|TRBV2|-
CASSPTQVSNQPQHF
TGTGCCAGCAGCCCTACCCAGGTTAGCAATCAGCCCCAGCATTTT
>TRBJ1-1|-|TRBV5-1|few
CASSDQGGGTEAFF
TGCGCCAGCAGCGACCAAGGGGGAGGGACTGAAGCTTTCTTT
>TRBJ1-2|-|TRBV2|-
CASSEGEGVYGYTF
TGTGCCAGCAGTGAGGGTGAGGGGGTCTATGGCTACACCTTC
>TRBJ2-7|-|TRBV12-3/TRBV12-4|-
CASSLYSSYEQYF
TGTGCCAGCAGCCTTTACAGCTCCTACGAGCAGTACTTC
>TRBJ1-1|-|TRBV3-1/TRBV3-2|-
CASSFRPRELTEAFF
TGTGCCAGCAGCTTCCGACCCCGGGAGCTCACTGAAGCTTTCTTT
>TRBJ2-7|-|TRBV19|-
CASSIGIRVGSSREQYF
TGTGCCAGTAGTATCGGAATCAGGGTAGGGTCCTCTCGGGAGCAGTACTTC
>TRBJ2-2|TRBD1|TRBV27|once
CASSWDRGIGELFF
TGTGCCAGCAGCTGGGACAGGGGTATCGGGGAGCTGTTTTTT
>TRBJ2-1|-|TRBV2|-
CASSARDSYNEQFF
TGTGCCAGCAGTGCCAGGGATTCCTACAATGAGCAGTTCTTC
>TRBJ1-1|-|TRBV2|-
CASTQNQVTEAFF
TGTGCCAGCACGCAAAACCAGGTGACTGAAGCTTTCTTT
>TRBJ1-2|-|TRBV7-8|-
CASSLERRYGYTF
TGTGCCAGCAGCTTAGAGCGGCGGTATGGCTACACCTTC
>TRBJ1-3|-|TRBV29-1|-
CSVEDPSVGNTIYF
TGCAGCGTTGAAGATCCCAGTGTTGGAAACACCATATATTTT
>TRBJ1-2|-|TRBV5-5|once
CASSLDRVYGYTF
TGTGCCAGCAGCTTGGACAGGGTCTATGGCTACACCTTC
>TRBJ1-5|-|TRBV18|once
CASSPRSTAEPQHF
TGTGCCAGCTCACCACGATCAACGGCGGAGCCCCAGCATTTT
>TRBJ2-7|-|TRBV13|-
CASSAGRVQQYF
TGTGCCAGCAGCGCCGGCAGGGTACAGCAGTACTTC
>TRBJ2-1|TRBD2|TRBV19|-
CASSKSGGWSNEQFF
TGTGCCAGTAGTAAATCGGGAGGATGGTCGAATGAGCAGTTCTTC
>TRBJ1-1|TRBD1|TRBV2|-
CASRGQGRGTEAFF
TGTGCCAGCAGAGGACAGGGGAGAGGGACTGAAGCTTTCTTT
>TRBJ1-2|-|TRBV9|-
CASSGSLGGSGYTF
TGTGCCAGCAGCGGGTCCCTAGGGGGATCTGGCTACACCTTC
>TRBJ2-2|-|TRBV11-2|-
CASAFWSTGNTGELFF
TGTGCCAGTGCGTTTTGGAGTACCGGGAACACCGGGGAGCTGTTTTTT
>TRBJ1-5|TRBD1|TRBV18|-
CASSSRQGWNQPQHF
TGTGCCAGCTCATCACGACAGGGGTGGAATCAGCCCCAGCATTTT
>TRBJ1-6|-|TRBV5-1|once
CASSAGDQRSPLHF
TGCGCCAGCAGCGCGGGAGATCAGAGATCACCCCTCCACTTT
>TRBJ1-1|TRBD1|TRBV3-1/TRBV3-2|-
CASSNDRGVWTEAFF
TGTGCCAGCAGTAATGACAGGGGAGTGTGGACTGAAGCTTTCTTT
>TRBJ1-4|-|TRBV11-2|-
CASTVGTGENEKLFF
TGTGCCAGCACCGTGGGTACGGGGGAAAATGAAAAACTGTTTTTT
>TRBJ2-2|-|TRBV28|once
CASSPFGRRDGELFF
TGTGCCAGCTCCCCTTTTGGCAGGCGGGACGGGGAGCTGTTTTTT
>TRBJ2-3|-|TRBV5-1|once
CASSLGPSGGDTQYF
TGCGCCAGCAGCTTGGGGCCTAGTGGTGGGGATACGCAGTATTTT
>TRBJ1-2|-|TRBV3-1/TRBV3-2|-
CASSPRNLAYGYTF
TGTGCCAGCAGCCCAAGAAACTTAGCCTATGGCTACACCTTC
>TRBJ1-2|-|TRBV7-2|-
CASNALGGSTNYGYTF
TGTGCCAGCAACGCACTCGGGGGGTCCACTAACTATGGCTACACCTTC
>TRBJ2-3|-|TRBV4-2|-
CASSQVSSGTQYF
TGTGCCAGCAGCCAAGTTTCGAGCGGTACGCAGTATTTT
>TRBJ2-7|-|TRBV4-3|-
CASSRTTGDEQYF
TGCGCCAGCAGCCGTACGACTGGCGACGAGCAGTACTTC
>TRBJ1-1|-|TRBV9|once
CASSANRDANTEAFF
TGTGCCAGCAGCGCCAACAGGGACGCGAACACTGAAGCTTTCTTT
>TRBJ1-5|-|TRBV10-2|-
CASSESGTRPQHF
TGCGCCAGCAGTGAGTCAGGGACAAGGCCCCAGCATTTT
>TRBJ2-7|-|TRBV11-2|-
CASSLGVGAASYEQYF
TGTGCCAGCAGCTTAGGGGTGGGGGCAGCCTCCTACGAGCAGTACTTC
>TRBJ1-5|-|TRBV29-1|few
CSGALKPQHF
TGCAGCGGAGCCCTTAAGCCCCAGCATTTT
>TRBJ1-2|TRBD1|TRBV19|-
CASSVDRFGGYTF
TGTGCCAGTAGTGTGGACAGGTTTGGTGGCTACACCTTC
>TRBJ1-3|-|TRBV4-3|few
CASSQDTGSNTIYF
TGCGCCAGCAGCCAAGACACAGGGAGTAACACCATATATTTT
>TRBJ2-5|-|TRBV27|-
CASSFRREETQYF
TGTGCCAGCAGTTTCAGGCGGGAAGAGACCCAGTACTTC
>TRBJ1-1|-|TRBV6-5|-
CAIYREGWTEAFF
TGTGCCATCTACCGAGAGGGCTGGACTGAAGCTTTCTTT
>TRBJ1-1|-|TRBV12-5|-
CASGLVRSPAGLTEAFF
TGTGCTAGTGGTTTGGTCCGTTCCCCCGCGGGGTTGACTGAAGCTTTCTTT
>TRBJ1-1|TRBD1|TRBV7-2|-
CASSLPQGAEAFF
TGTGCCAGCAGCTTACCCCAGGGGGCTGAAGCTTTCTTT